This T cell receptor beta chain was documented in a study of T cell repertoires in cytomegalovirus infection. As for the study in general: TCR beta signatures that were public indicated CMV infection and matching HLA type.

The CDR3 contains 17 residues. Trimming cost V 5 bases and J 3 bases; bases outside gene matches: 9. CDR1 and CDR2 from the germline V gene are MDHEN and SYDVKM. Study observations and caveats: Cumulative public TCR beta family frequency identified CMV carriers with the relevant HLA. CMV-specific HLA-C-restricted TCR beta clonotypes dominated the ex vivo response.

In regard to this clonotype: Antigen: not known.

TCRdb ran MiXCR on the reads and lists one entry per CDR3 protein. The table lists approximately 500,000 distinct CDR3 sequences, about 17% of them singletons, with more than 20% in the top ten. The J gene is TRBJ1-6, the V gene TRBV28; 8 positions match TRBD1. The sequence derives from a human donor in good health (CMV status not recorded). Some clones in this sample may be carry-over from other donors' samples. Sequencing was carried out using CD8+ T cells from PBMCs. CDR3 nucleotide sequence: TGTGCCAGCAGTCCCTGGGGACAGGTCCTCTATAATTCACCCCTCCACTTT. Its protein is CASSPWGQVLYNSPLHF.